Reported below is one TCR beta chain. The antigen remains undetermined. Each tumor contributed about 19-55 mg of diced tissue. This CDR3 has 12 residues. Germline lookup yields CDR1 SGHVS and CDR2 FQNEAQ. V was cut by 3 bases and J by 4 bases, with 7 bases left in between. This specimen belongs to a study of early stage breast cancer tumors. Whole-study context: Most of the 16 invasive tumors were ER+, PR+ and HER2-. General study findings and limits: Chain pairing and CD4, CD8 or FOXP3 expression were not captured. Tumors had approximately 2.5-fold higher T cell density and higher clonality than adjacent normal breast tissue.

Repertoires were generated with immunoSEQ multiplex PCR, while TCRdb's copy carries only in-frame clones and drops some. The sample carries 9,500 to 10,000 clones, 64% recorded once. Sequencing was carried out using breast tumor tissue. The chain recombines TRBV7-8 with TRBJ2-7, with D perhaps matching TRBD2 (5 bases). The receptor was derived from a person in their sixties with breast cancer. CDR3: CASSFSGYEQYF. DNA for the CDR3: TGTGCCAGCAGCTTCAGCGGTTACGAGCAGTACTTC.